Listed here are 5 T cell receptor beta chains from one sample, sequenced in a study of post-analysis software for immune sequencing data. Points from the study as a whole: Roughly 5 TRBV segments occurring more often in patients than controls included TRBV5-6, TRBV5-1 and TRBV20-1.

Unique-molecular-identifier-tagged TCR beta cDNA libraries were used. One entry per CDR3 protein results from TCRdb running MiXCR on the PCR reads. The sample holds about 430,000 distinct CDR3 sequences, about 40% seen once. The antigens these receptors bind are not known. Sequencing was done on a sample of blood. The source is a girl aged 2 to 9 with multiple sclerosis.

With regard to this clonotype: With a much larger clone just one base away, this may be a read error. The rearrangement uses TRBV6-2 or TRBV6-3 and TRBJ1-4; D gene uncertain. This CDR3 is 20 amino acids long. Germline V gene data show CDR1 as MNHEY and CDR2 as SVGEGT. V lost 7 bases to trimming and J lost 7 bases, with 34 bases between them. The CDR3: CASTLPSRSRFGVEGEKLFF. CDR3 sequence (DNA): TGTGCCAGCACCTTACCATCGCGATCGCGCTTTGGAGTTGAGGGTGAAAAACTGTTTTTT.

This clonotype was counted a few times. The rearrangement links TRBV7-9 to TRBJ2-1; 9 nucleotides match TRBD1. This CDR3 comprises 19 residues. Germline trimming cut 2 bases from V and 5 bases from J; bases unmatched to any gene: 16. Per the germline V gene, CDR1 is SEHNR and CDR2 is FQNEAQ (reference sequence). The CDR3 nucleotides read TGTGCCAGCAGCTTACTCGTGAGGTCGGGACAGGGACAGGACAATGAGCAGTTCTTC. Translation gives CASSLLVRSGQGQDNEQFF.

This chain joins TRBV5-1 and TRBJ2-3; 8 bases agree with TRBD2. The CDR3 is 14 amino acids. Trimming cost V 6 bases and J 2 bases; bases outside gene matches: 5. Germline V gives CDR1 SGHRS, CDR2 YFSETQ. This CDR3 is CASNRAGVTDTQYF. The CDR3 DNA reads TGCGCCAGCAACCGAGCGGGGGTCACAGATACGCAGTATTTT.

This clonotype has just a few counts. The chain combines TRBV29-1 with TRBJ1-3; no clear D. Germline loops: CDR1 SQVTM, CDR2 ANQGSEA. Trimming removed 6 bases from V and 2 bases from J, with 11 bases in between. The CDR3 runs to 13 residues. Here the CDR3 DNA reads TGCAGCGTAAGAGACGGCCCTGGAAACACCATATATTTT. Amino acids: CSVRDGPGNTIYF.

The chain combines TRBV7-9 with TRBJ1-2; D not certain. The CDR3 runs 13 residues. CDR1 is SEHNR, CDR2 FQNEAQ, per germline (reference sequence). V gave up 3 bases and J gave up 6 bases, with 11 bases separating them. The CDR3, as DNA: TGTGCCAGCAGCTTGGGGATTGTGAATGGCTACACCTTC. Translating gives CASSLGIVNGYTF. Drawing the rest from reference TRBV7-9 and TRBJ1-2, the complete variable domain is DTGVSQNPRHKITKRGQNVTFRCDPISEHNRLYWYRQTLGQGPEFLTYFQNEAQLEKSRLLSDRFSAERPKGSFSTLEIQRTEQGDSAMYLCASSLGIVNGYTFGSGTRLTVV.